This T cell receptor beta chain stems from a study of pediatric ulcerative colitis. The length of the CDR3 is 13 residues. From germline, CDR1 is SEHNR and CDR2 FQNEAQ (reference sequence). The V segment lost 4 bases and the J segment 13 bases; nucleotides outside the gene matches: 10. The table lists this clone with a few counts. Assay: immunoSEQ multiplex PCR; the TCRdb copy retains only in-frame clones and omits some. This sample has approximately 15,000 clones, with about 76% found just once. One to two pinch biopsies were taken from the rectum during colonoscopy. Sequencing was performed on gut tissue. V and J are TRBV7-9 and TRBJ2-1, with 7 bases that match TRBD2. The clonotype comes from a girl aged 10 to 17 with moderate ulcerative colitis. The CDR3 nucleotides read TGTGCCAGCAGCTCCCAAGCGGGATCAAACCAGTTCTTC. Translating it yields CASSSQAGSNQFF.